This TCR beta chain was identified during a study of blood T cell repertoires in COVID-19. Overall study context: From the United States, Italy and Spain came samples of acute and convalescent COVID-19. T cells, B-cell-depleted T cells, or PBMCs provided the cDNA or gDNA that served as material.

Per germline, CDR1 MDHEN and CDR2 SYDVKM. The CDR3 length is 13 residues. J gave up 6 bases and V 7 bases, and 3 bases lay outside the gene matches. The authors' processing: Scientists estimated how many nucleated cells there were by amplifying reference gene primers. The protocol was immunoSEQ multiplex PCR, while the TCRdb copy is restricted to in-frame clones and leaves out a portion. V, J and clone size were drawn from that table, and D and trimming were deduced from the DNA. Altogether hundreds of thousands of clones are present, about 80% being singletons, with the ten largest covering 4% to 6%.

This chain joins TRBV28 and TRBJ1-6; 7 bases are a match to TRBD1. The sample comprised peripheral blood. This sequence originates from a woman of 80 years or more with active or convalescent COVID-19. The CDR3, as DNA: TGTGCCAGCACCAGACAGGGTAATTCACCCCTCCACTTT. Protein product: CASTRQGNSPLHF.